This T cell receptor beta chain was identified during a study of blood T cell repertoires in COVID-19. Overall study: Sites across the United States, Italy and Spain contributed samples from acute and convalescent COVID-19. In each case, the material was cDNA or gDNA derived from T cells, B-cell-depleted T cells, or PBMCs.

The CDR3 is made up of 15 amino acids. V dropped 2 bases and J dropped 1; count of bases not matched to a gene: 3. Methods used by the authors: Counts of nucleated cells, estimated from reference gene primer amplification, were obtained. Here immunoSEQ multiplex PCR was the method, and the copy in TCRdb shows in-frame clones only, minus some. V, J and clone size derive from that table, while D and trimming were established from the DNA sequence. Of about 200,000 clones in the sample, about 90% were seen once. This clone has more than one count but fewer than ten. The rearrangement uses TRBV23-1 and TRBJ1-1; 8 bases fit TRBD1. TRBV23-1 is an ORF for which the function is uncertain. The origin of this receptor is a man aged 45-65 years with acute or convalescent COVID-19. Source material: peripheral blood. DNA for the CDR3: TGCGCCAGCAGTCAAACCGGACAGGGGAACACTGAAGCTTTCTTT. This translates into CASSQTGQGNTEAFF.